The rows below give T cell receptor beta chains drawn from one sample of a study of blood T cell repertoires in COVID-19. Profiled with immunoSEQ multiplex PCR; TCRdb holds only in-frame clones, not every one. Of about 46,000 clones detected, around nine tenths appear once; the ten largest clones hold around 8.3%. Sequences were obtained from peripheral blood. The receptor set was obtained from a middle-aged man with acute or convalescent COVID-19. Each CDR3 is given with its conserved first and last residue. Each record gives: clone size, V gene, D gene, CDR3 length, J gene, CDR3 DNA, CDR3 protein. The D gene is left open where the match is weak. Where a row states a size, it is once, few, many or the class of an expanded clone; other rows omit it.

abundance: .; v_gene: TRBV4-1; d_gene: .; len: 13; j_gene: TRBJ1-2; CDR3nt: TGCGCCAGCAGCCCGAGAGAAGACTATGGCTACACCTTC; CDR3aa: CASSPREDYGYTF
abundance: once; v_gene: TRBV15; d_gene: TRBD1; len: 16; j_gene: TRBJ1-6; CDR3nt: TGTGCCACCAGCAGAGACTGGACAGGGGGAGAATCACCCCTCCACTTT; CDR3aa: CATSRDWTGGESPLHF
abundance: .; v_gene: TRBV2; d_gene: TRBD2; len: 16; j_gene: TRBJ2-2; CDR3nt: TGTGCCAGCAGACCTGGACTAGCGGCTAACACCGGGGAGCTGTTTTTT; CDR3aa: CASRPGLAANTGELFF
abundance: .; v_gene: TRBV7-3; d_gene: TRBD2; len: 18; j_gene: TRBJ2-1; CDR3nt: TGTGCCAGCAGCTTATGGGCTAGCGGGGGGGTCTCCTACAATGAGCAGTTCTTC; CDR3aa: CASSLWASGGVSYNEQFF
abundance: few; v_gene: TRBV5-5; d_gene: TRBD2; len: 15; j_gene: TRBJ2-3; CDR3nt: TGTGCCAGCAGACCGCGACTAGCGGAAACAGATACGCAGTATTTT; CDR3aa: CASRPRLAETDTQYF
abundance: .; v_gene: TRBV18; d_gene: TRBD1; len: 17; j_gene: TRBJ2-2; CDR3nt: TGTGCCAGCTCACCCGATGGCTTGAGGGGGCGCGCCGGGGAGCTGTTTTTT; CDR3aa: CASSPDGLRGRAGELFF
abundance: .; v_gene: TRBV11-2; d_gene: TRBD2; len: 16; j_gene: TRBJ2-1; CDR3nt: TGTGCCAGCAGCTTACGAGCGGGGGATCGAGACAATGAGCAGTTCTTC; CDR3aa: CASSLRAGDRDNEQFF
abundance: .; v_gene: TRBV28; d_gene: .; len: 14; j_gene: TRBJ2-7; CDR3nt: TGTGCCATCCTCGGGGGGCCGCCCTACGACGAGCAGTACTTC; CDR3aa: CAILGGPPYDEQYF
abundance: .; v_gene: TRBV18; d_gene: TRBD1; len: 14; j_gene: TRBJ2-5; CDR3nt: TGTGCCAGCTCACCGACAGGGGTCCAAGAGACCCAGTACTTC; CDR3aa: CASSPTGVQETQYF
abundance: .; v_gene: TRBV6-6; d_gene: .; len: 16; j_gene: TRBJ1-1; CDR3nt: TGTGCCAGCAGTTACGAGGGCAGAATACTCGACGCTGAAGCTTTCTTT; CDR3aa: CASSYEGRILDAEAFF
abundance: .; v_gene: TRBV19; d_gene: TRBD1; len: 14; j_gene: TRBJ2-3; CDR3nt: TGTGCCAGTAGTATCCAGACAGGGTTAGATACGCAGTATTTT; CDR3aa: CASSIQTGLDTQYF
abundance: .; v_gene: TRBV6-2/TRBV6-3; d_gene: .; len: 14; j_gene: TRBJ2-2; CDR3nt: TGTGCCAGCAGTCCGCTGGGCTTCGCTTGGGAGCTGTTTTTT; CDR3aa: CASSPLGFAWELFF
abundance: .; v_gene: TRBV7-2; d_gene: TRBD2; len: 16; j_gene: TRBJ2-3; CDR3nt: TGTGCCAGCAGCTTATATAGACTAGCGAACACAGATACGCAGTATTTT; CDR3aa: CASSLYRLANTDTQYF
abundance: .; v_gene: TRBV9; d_gene: TRBD2; len: 16; j_gene: TRBJ2-2; CDR3nt: TGTGCCAGCAGCGTAGCTGTAGCGGGGGGGGCCGGGGAGCTGTTTTTT; CDR3aa: CASSVAVAGGAGELFF
abundance: once; v_gene: TRBV19; d_gene: TRBD1; len: 15; j_gene: TRBJ1-5; CDR3nt: TGTGCCAGTAGTATGTGGACAGGGGGCAATCAGCCCCAGCATTTT; CDR3aa: CASSMWTGGNQPQHF
abundance: .; v_gene: TRBV27; d_gene: TRBD1; len: 13; j_gene: TRBJ2-1; CDR3nt: TGTGCCAGCCAAGGACAGGGGAGGAATGAGCAGTTCTTC; CDR3aa: CASQGQGRNEQFF
abundance: .; v_gene: TRBV7-3; d_gene: .; len: 13; j_gene: TRBJ1-6; CDR3nt: TGTGCCAGCAGCCAAATCAGTGATTCACCCCTCCACTTT; CDR3aa: CASSQISDSPLHF
abundance: .; v_gene: TRBV5-1; d_gene: .; len: 13; j_gene: TRBJ1-1; CDR3nt: TGCGCCAGCAGTCAAGCGCTGAACACTGAAGCTTTCTTT; CDR3aa: CASSQALNTEAFF
abundance: .; v_gene: TRBV3-1/TRBV3-2; d_gene: TRBD1; len: 15; j_gene: TRBJ2-7; CDR3nt: TGTGCCAGCAGCCAAGCAGGGACAGGAGACTACGAGCAGTACTTC; CDR3aa: CASSQAGTGDYEQYF